This is a list of T cell receptor beta chains from one sample in a study of PD-1 blockade in mismatch repair-deficient tumors. Clones were read by immunoSEQ multiplex PCR, and TCRdb kept only the in-frame ones, dropping some. The sample carries approximately 110,000 clones, approximately 80% recorded once. The sequencing used peripheral blood, collected about 60 weeks after starting pembrolizumab. All receptors derive from an adult with mismatch repair-deficient cancer. Each CDR3 is given with its conserved first and last residue. The order of the fields is CDR3 protein, CDR3 DNA, J gene, D gene, clone size, V gene. D genes are given only for firm matches. Size tells how often a clone was seen (once, few, many) or the class of an expanded clone, and some rows leave it out.

CDR3aa: CASSSEGVGNTEAFF
CDR3nt: TGTGCCAGCAGCTCTGAAGGGGTTGGGAACACTGAAGCTTTCTTT
j_gene: TRBJ1-1
d_gene: .
abundance: .
v_gene: TRBV7-2

CDR3aa: CASSSGDRLIDTQYF
CDR3nt: TGTGCCAGCAGCTCCGGCGACAGGCTGATAGATACGCAGTATTTT
j_gene: TRBJ2-3
d_gene: .
abundance: .
v_gene: TRBV5-4

CDR3aa: CASSPPTGPSYEQYF
CDR3nt: TGTGCCAGCTCACCACCCACAGGGCCCTCCTACGAGCAGTACTTC
j_gene: TRBJ2-7
d_gene: .
abundance: .
v_gene: TRBV18

CDR3aa: CASSRGGQETQYF
CDR3nt: TGTGCCAGCAGCCGGGGGGGCCAAGAGACCCAGTACTTC
j_gene: TRBJ2-5
d_gene: TRBD2
abundance: .
v_gene: TRBV5-6

CDR3aa: CASSLSGIGQPQHF
CDR3nt: TGTGCCAGCAGCCTATCAGGGATTGGGCAGCCCCAGCATTTT
j_gene: TRBJ1-5
d_gene: .
abundance: .
v_gene: TRBV11-2

CDR3aa: CASSTDRNTEAFF
CDR3nt: TGTGCCAGCAGCACCGACAGGAACACTGAAGCTTTCTTT
j_gene: TRBJ1-1
d_gene: .
abundance: .
v_gene: TRBV11-1

CDR3aa: CASSPSGQAYQPQHF
CDR3nt: TGTGCCAGCAGTCCCTCGGGACAGGCCTATCAGCCCCAGCATTTT
j_gene: TRBJ1-5
d_gene: TRBD1
abundance: many
v_gene: TRBV27

CDR3aa: CASSLDGGLNEQFF
CDR3nt: TGTGCCAGCAGCTTGGACGGGGGGCTCAATGAGCAGTTCTTC
j_gene: TRBJ2-1
d_gene: .
abundance: .
v_gene: TRBV4-2

CDR3aa: CAISESSTDTQYF
CDR3nt: TGTGCCATCAGTGAGTCCTCCACAGATACGCAGTATTTT
j_gene: TRBJ2-3
d_gene: .
abundance: .
v_gene: TRBV10-3

CDR3aa: CASRNEVSGTYGQYF
CDR3nt: TGCGCCAGCCGGAACGAAGTTAGCGGGACCTACGGGCAGTACTTC
j_gene: TRBJ2-7
d_gene: TRBD2
abundance: .
v_gene: TRBV4-1

CDR3aa: CASSYSDWGEQYF
CDR3nt: TGTGCCAGCAGTTACTCGGATTGGGGAGAGCAGTACTTC
j_gene: TRBJ2-7
d_gene: .
abundance: .
v_gene: TRBV6-5

CDR3aa: CASRSRDGLNYGYTF
CDR3nt: TGTGCCAGCAGATCCCGGGACGGTTTGAACTATGGCTACACCTTC
j_gene: TRBJ1-2
d_gene: .
abundance: .
v_gene: TRBV5-4

CDR3aa: CASSLEGLAGDSTKIWIYNEQFF
CDR3nt: TGTGCCAGCAGCTTAGAAGGACTAGCGGGAGACTCTACCAAGATTTGGATTTACAATGAGCAGTTCTTC
j_gene: TRBJ2-1
d_gene: TRBD2
abundance: .
v_gene: TRBV13

CDR3aa: CASRPTGDTQYF
CDR3nt: TGTGCCAGCAGGCCTACGGGAGATACGCAGTATTTT
j_gene: TRBJ2-3
d_gene: .
abundance: .
v_gene: TRBV6-1

CDR3aa: CASSRVGNTAEQFF
CDR3nt: TGTGCCAGCAGCCGGGTGGGGAATACGGCTGAGCAGTTCTTC
j_gene: TRBJ2-1
d_gene: .
abundance: .
v_gene: TRBV11-3

CDR3aa: CASSLTSGKSYEQYF
CDR3nt: TGTGCCAGCAGCCTGACTAGCGGGAAATCCTACGAGCAGTACTTC
j_gene: TRBJ2-7
d_gene: TRBD2
abundance: .
v_gene: TRBV6-5

CDR3aa: CASRRGNQPQHF
CDR3nt: TGTGCCAGCAGGAGGGGGAATCAGCCCCAGCATTTT
j_gene: TRBJ1-5
d_gene: .
abundance: once
v_gene: TRBV28